Shown below are 20 T cell receptor beta chains from a single sample sequenced in a study of blood T cell repertoires in COVID-19. Libraries were prepared by immunoSEQ multiplex PCR; TCRdb keeps only in-frame clonotypes and omits some of them. This table has approximately 210,000 clones, around 86% appearing once. Material for sequencing was peripheral blood. The source is a human donor in a cohort sampled during active COVID-19.

The chain combines TRBV13 with TRBJ1-2, with 9 bases aligning to TRBD1. After removal of 7 bases from V and 0 bases from J, the junction contained 9 bases not matched to a gene. There are 16 residues in the CDR3. Germline V gene sequence: CDR1 PRHDT, CDR2 FYEKMQ (reference sequence). The DNA for the CDR3 is TGTGCCAGCACCAAGGGGGACAGGGTCACTAACTATGGCTACACCTTC. It is translated as CASTKGDRVTNYGYTF.

The V and J genes are TRBV6-5 and TRBJ2-4; 13 bases map to TRBD2. V lost 0 bases to trimming and J lost 7 bases; unmatched junction nucleotides: 0. Germline V gives CDR1 MNHEY, CDR2 SVGAGI. The CDR3 spans 15 residues. In nucleotides, the CDR3 is TGTGCCAGCAGTTACTCGACTAGCGGGAGGAACATTCAGTACTTC. This sequence encodes CASSYSTSGRNIQYF.

This chain joins TRBV5-4 and TRBJ2-7; 10 nucleotides line up with TRBD2. The CDR3 is made up of 17 amino acids. CDR1 is SGHNT, CDR2 YYREEE, per germline (reference sequence). The junction had 12 bases not matched to a gene; V was cut back by 5 bases and J by 1 base. The CDR3 DNA is TGTGCCAGCAGACTCCCCCCCCGGACTAGCGGTTCCTACGAGCAGTACTTC. Translation: CASRLPPRTSGSYEQYF.

V gene TRBV19 combines with J gene TRBJ2-1; weak D call: TRBD2 (5 bases). The ends were cut back, 8 bases at V and 6 bases at J, with 11 bases in the middle. This CDR3 contains 12 residues. CDR1 and CDR2 from the germline V gene are LNHDA and SQIVND (reference sequence). CDR3 loop: CASSGNPNEQFF. The CDR3, as DNA: TGTGCCAGTTCCGGGAACCCCAATGAGCAGTTCTTC.

The V gene is TRBV11-2, the J gene TRBJ1-2; tentative D call: TRBD1 (5 bases). V was shortened by 3 bases and J by 2 bases, with 7 bases between the two germline ends. The germline CDR1 and CDR2 sequences are SGHAT and FQNNGV. The CDR3 totals 13 residues. The CDR3 loop reads CASSFGGNYGYTF. The DNA of the CDR3 is TGTGCCAGCAGCTTCGGGGGGAACTATGGCTACACCTTC. Full variable domain (rest looked up from reference TRBV11-2 and TRBJ1-2): EAGVAQSPRYKIIEKRQSVAFWCNPISGHATLYWYQQILGQGPKLLIQFQNNGVVDDSQLPKDRFSAERLKGVDSTLKIQPAKLEDSAVYLCASSFGGNYGYTFGSGTRLTVV.

This chain connects TRBV6-2 or TRBV6-3 to TRBJ2-7; TRBD2 matches 10 bases. In germline, CDR1 is MNHEY, CDR2 SVGEGT. V dropped 4 bases and J dropped 3; count of bases not matched to a gene: 3. The CDR3 is 14 residues long. The CDR3 here is CASSLRTSGYEQYF. CDR3 DNA sequence: TGTGCCAGCAGTTTGAGGACTAGCGGCTACGAGCAGTACTTC.

The chain links TRBV27 to TRBJ2-3; a weak D match, TRBD2 (5 bases). The germline V gene has CDR1 MNHEY and CDR2 SMNVEV (reference sequence). The V and J ends lost 0 bases and 6 bases respectively, with 13 bases between them. The CDR3 is 15 amino acids. DNA for the CDR3: TGTGCCAGCAGTTTATCGCGGGCGCCGGAGGATACGCAGTATTTT. Its protein is CASSLSRAPEDTQYF.

V gene TRBV5-1 combines with J gene TRBJ1-1; TRBD1 is a possible D gene (6 bases). Per germline, CDR1 SGHRS and CDR2 YFSETQ. Trimming took 0 bases from V and 3 from J, leaving 9 bases between them. The CDR3 is made up of 14 amino acids. CDR3 residues: CASSLVAGDTEAFF. CDR3 in DNA: TGCGCCAGCAGCTTGGTTGCAGGGGACACTGAAGCTTTCTTT.

V gene TRBV28 combines with J gene TRBJ2-4; TRBD2 agrees at 8 bases. Germline V gives CDR1 MDHEN, CDR2 SYDVKM. The V segment lost 5 bases and the J segment 7 bases; nucleotides outside the gene matches: 19. This CDR3 is built from 18 residues. The CDR3 DNA sequence: TGTGCCAGCAGTCCCGCAACGGTAGCGGGACATAGGTTGAACATTCAGTACTTC. Its protein is CASSPATVAGHRLNIQYF.

V usage is TRBV5-1 and J usage is TRBJ2-1; 10 bases map to TRBD2. The CDR3 totals 16 residues. After removal of 4 bases from V and 10 bases from J, the junction contained 14 bases not matched to a gene. Per the germline V gene, CDR1 is SGHRS and CDR2 is YFSETQ. The CDR3 sequence: CASSPRAGLAATEQFF. Here the CDR3 DNA reads TGCGCCAGCAGCCCCCGAGCTGGACTAGCGGCTACGGAGCAGTTCTTC.

The CDR3 nucleotides are TGTGCCAGCAGCTTGAGACTAGCGGGGGCCTACGAGCAGTACTTC. Protein: CASSLRLAGAYEQYF. This chain uses TRBV5-4 with TRBJ2-7, with 12 bases aligning to TRBD2. In germline, CDR1 is SGHNT, CDR2 YYREEE (reference sequence). V gave up 1 base and J gave up 2 bases; unmatched junction bases: 1. The CDR3 contains 15 residues.

This chain joins TRBV4-2 and TRBJ1-4, with D unresolved. The CDR3 has 15 amino acids. Germline loops: CDR1 LGHNA, CDR2 YNFKEQ. Trimming took 1 base from V and 0 from J, leaving 6 bases between them. The CDR3, as DNA: TGTGCCAGCAGCCAAGGCGTGGCAACTAATGAAAAACTGTTTTTT. Protein: CASSQGVATNEKLFF.

The chain links TRBV10-1 to TRBJ2-7; the D gene is possibly TRBD1 (5 bases). The length of the CDR3 is 14 residues. The germline V gene encodes CDR1 WNHNN and CDR2 SYGVQD (reference sequence). Trimming pared 0 bases from V and 6 bases from J, leaving 12 bases between. CDR3 region: CASSESGRGAEQYF. CDR3 DNA sequence: TGCGCCAGCAGTGAGTCGGGTCGTGGGGCCGAGCAGTACTTC.

The chain joins TRBV7-2 to TRBJ2-1; TRBD2 matches at 8 bases. Per germline, CDR1 SGHTA and CDR2 FQGNSA. V shed 1 base, J shed 7 bases, and the junction held 6 bases outside the gene matches. The CDR3 covers 15 residues. The CDR3: CASSLVAGRGNEQFF. Written as DNA, the CDR3 is TGTGCCAGCAGCTTAGTAGCGGGGAGGGGGAATGAGCAGTTCTTC.

This chain links TRBV6-1 with TRBJ2-1; 8 bases map to TRBD2. CDR1 is MNHNS and CDR2 is SASEGT in the germline V gene. The CDR3 has 16 amino acids. J gave up 8 bases and V 6 bases, and 15 bases lay outside the gene matches. The CDR3 coding sequence is TGTGCCAGCAGCGAATTTCCGGGACTAGTAGCCGATGAGCAGTTCTTC. It is translated as CASSEFPGLVADEQFF.

The chain links TRBV2 to TRBJ1-1, with 7 bases lining up with TRBD1. Germline CDR1 and CDR2: SNHLY and FYNNEI. V was pared by 6 bases and J by 1 base, with 2 bases of the junction left unmatched. The CDR3 is 13 residues long. CDR3 nucleotide sequence: TGTGCCAGCAGCCGGGACAGGAACACTGAAGCTTTCTTT. Its protein is CASSRDRNTEAFF.

The chain carries TRBV5-1 and TRBJ1-6; D perhaps matches TRBD1 (6 bases). The CDR3 totals 13 residues. The V gene lost 3 bases and the J gene lost 10 bases, with 11 bases spanning the gap. In germline, CDR1 is SGHRS, CDR2 YFSETQ. CDR3 region: CASSWGGRSPLHF. CDR3 DNA: TGCGCCAGCAGCTGGGGGGGCCGCTCACCCCTCCACTTT. The whole variable domain, filled in from reference TRBV5-1 and TRBJ1-6, reads KAGVTQTPRYLIKTRGQQVTLSCSPISGHRSVSWYQQTPGQGLQFLFEYFSETQRNKGNFPGRFSGRQFSNSRSEMNVSTLELGDSALYLCASSWGGRSPLHFGNGTRLTVT.

Worth noting for this clone: With a much larger clone just one base away, this may be a read error. V is TRBV7-2 and J is TRBJ1-5; TRBD1 might be the D (6 bases). Between the trimmed V and J ends, which lost 5 bases and 1 base, there was a span of 9 bases. The length of the CDR3 is 14 residues. Germline loops: CDR1 SGHTA, CDR2 FQGNSA. The DNA for the CDR3 is TGTGCCAGCAGCCCAGGGGCCAGCAATCAGCCCCAGCATTTT. This encodes CASSPGASNQPQHF.

The chain joins TRBV9 to TRBJ1-1, with TRBD1 as a possible D gene (6 bases). This CDR3 region has 16 residues. CDR1 is SGDLS and CDR2 is YYNGEE in the germline V gene. With 3 bases removed from V and 1 base from J, the gap between germline ends came to 16 bases. CDR3 sequence reads: CASSAPGDRPNTEAFF. CDR3 DNA: TGTGCCAGCAGCGCCCCCGGAGACAGGCCGAACACTGAAGCTTTCTTT.

V and J are TRBV2 and TRBJ2-5; unclear D gene. The germline gives CDR1 SNHLY, CDR2 FYNNEI. This CDR3 has 12 amino acids. Between the trimmed V and J ends, which lost 4 bases and 5 bases, there was a span of 8 bases. The CDR3 nucleotides are TGTGCCAGCAGTGCCTCCCGGGAGACCCAGTACTTC. Its translation is CASSASRETQYF.